These T cell receptor beta chains were read from a single sample in a study of response to subunit inactivated influenza vaccine. TCRdb reprocessed the RT-PCR reads via MiXCR and lists one record per CDR3 protein. The table has 600,000 to 850,000 distinct CDR3 sequences, around 13% seen once. Here the sequenced sample was PBMCs from blood, taken less than 15 days before vaccination. All receptors come from a man in his forties or fifties who received an inactivated influenza vaccine. The CDR3 runs from the conserved cysteine through the conserved F or W. The order of the fields is V gene, J gene, CDR3 length, D gene, clone size, CDR3 protein, CDR3 DNA. A D gene is named only where the DNA matches it firmly. Clone sizes are given selectively: once, few, many, or a class where the clone is expanded.

TRBV7-9	TRBJ2-2	16	TRBD1	many	CASSLGDRGKTGELFF	TGTGCCAGCAGCTTAGGAGACAGGGGGAAGACCGGGGAGCTGTTTTTT
TRBV3-1	TRBJ2-1	15	NA	NA	CASSQGVPAYNEQFF	TGTGCCAGCAGCCAAGGAGTTCCGGCCTACAATGAGCAGTTCTTC
TRBV11-2	TRBJ2-3	14	NA	NA	CASSLERISDTQYF	TGTGCCAGCAGCTTAGAACGGATCTCGGATACGCAGTATTTT
TRBV7-8	TRBJ2-4	11	NA	many	CASRGGNIQYF	TGTGCCTCGAGGGGGGGAAACATTCAGTACTTC
TRBV10-1	TRBJ2-4	16	TRBD2	NA	CASSSTTSGRVNIQYF	TGCGCCAGCAGTTCCACGACTAGCGGGAGAGTAAACATTCAGTACTTC
TRBV5-5	TRBJ2-5	14	NA	NA	CASRSSLLQETQYF	TGTGCCAGCAGAAGCAGCTTACTCCAAGAGACCCAGTACTTC
TRBV4-2	TRBJ2-1	15	TRBD2	few	CASPVERDSYNEQFF	TGTGCCAGCCCGGTAGAGCGGGATTCGTACAATGAGCAGTTCTTC
TRBV20-1	TRBJ2-7	15	NA	NA	CSATGGATYSYEQYF	TGCAGTGCCACAGGAGGGGCCACGTACTCCTACGAGCAGTACTTC
TRBV9	TRBJ2-6	19	NA	NA	CASSPRPRGFHSGANVLTF	TGTGCCAGCAGTCCTCGCCCTAGGGGCTTCCACTCTGGGGCCAACGTCCTGACTTTC
TRBV6-5	TRBJ2-3	15	TRBD2	NA	CASSYSGTAKDTQYF	TGTGCCAGCAGTTATAGCGGGACGGCGAAAGATACGCAGTATTTT
TRBV5-5	TRBJ2-7	15	TRBD1	once	CASSSPGQGLDEQYF	TGTGCCAGCAGCTCCCCCGGACAGGGTCTAGACGAGCAGTACTTC
TRBV6-2/TRBV6-3	TRBJ2-6	16	TRBD1	few	CASSYPRGPGANVLTF	TGTGCCAGCAGTTACCCCAGGGGGCCTGGGGCCAACGTCCTGACTTTC
TRBV5-1	TRBJ2-3	14	NA	few	CASSSSSHPDTQYF	TGCGCCAGCAGCTCGTCTTCACACCCAGATACGCAGTATTTT
TRBV11-3	TRBJ2-1	16	TRBD1	NA	CASSSTRGDRGNEQFF	TGTGCCAGCAGCTCCACCCGAGGGGACAGGGGGAATGAGCAGTTCTTC
TRBV27	TRBJ2-7	14	NA	few	CASSLREDSYEQYF	TGTGCCAGCAGTTTACGCGAGGACTCCTACGAGCAGTACTTC
TRBV18	TRBJ2-1	13	TRBD2	many	CASSIAGDNEQFF	TGTGCCAGCTCAATAGCGGGAGACAATGAGCAGTTCTTC
TRBV29-1	TRBJ1-1	13	TRBD1	NA	CSVRGQAETEAFF	TGCAGCGTCCGAGGACAGGCGGAGACTGAAGCTTTCTTT
TRBV2	TRBJ2-7	14	NA	few	CASSDATDLYEQYF	TGTGCCAGCAGTGACGCGACAGATCTGTACGAGCAGTACTTC
TRBV2	TRBJ2-1	16	NA	few	CASSEVGRGRSDEQFF	TGTGCCAGCAGTGAAGTGGGCAGGGGACGGAGCGATGAGCAGTTCTTC
TRBV5-1	TRBJ2-3	15	NA	NA	CASSQSGGGSDTQYF	TGCGCCAGCAGTCAATCCGGGGGCGGATCAGATACGCAGTATTTT
TRBV9	TRBJ1-3	12	NA	NA	CASKGVGNTIYF	TGTGCCAGCAAAGGGGTAGGAAACACCATATATTTT
TRBV4-1	TRBJ2-3	16	NA	NA	CASSQGEWGSTDTQYF	TGCGCCAGCAGCCAAGGAGAATGGGGTAGCACAGATACGCAGTATTTT
TRBV19	TRBJ2-1	13	NA	NA	CASSIDLGNEQFF	TGTGCCAGTAGTATAGATCTCGGGAATGAGCAGTTCTTC
TRBV12-3/TRBV12-4	TRBJ2-1	12	NA	NA	CASSQLGDEQFF	TGTGCCAGCAGTCAACTCGGGGATGAGCAGTTCTTC
TRBV20-1	TRBJ1-6	13	NA	few	CSAHRVEGSPLHF	TGCAGTGCTCACAGGGTAGAGGGTTCACCCCTCCACTTT
TRBV18	TRBJ2-1	19	TRBD2	few	CASSYTSGGADRAYNEQFF	TGTGCCAGCTCATATACTAGCGGGGGGGCCGATCGCGCCTACAATGAGCAGTTCTTC
TRBV20-1	TRBJ2-2	14	TRBD2	few	CSAKREGDTGELFF	TGCAGTGCCAAGCGGGAGGGCGACACCGGGGAGCTGTTTTTT
TRBV4-2	TRBJ2-1	15	TRBD1	few	CASSQATGSYNEQFF	TGTGCCAGCAGCCAAGCGACAGGGTCCTACAATGAGCAGTTCTTC
TRBV11-1	TRBJ2-1	18	TRBD2	NA	CASSLPWAREGRDNEQFF	TGTGCCAGCAGCTTACCGTGGGCTCGGGAGGGCCGAGACAATGAGCAGTTCTTC
TRBV7-9	TRBJ2-4	16	NA	NA	CASTPAVTGEGNIQYF	TGTGCCAGCACTCCTGCCGTCACTGGTGAGGGGAACATTCAGTACTTC
TRBV20-1	TRBJ2-7	14	TRBD1	few	CSARIGQGAYEQYF	TGCAGTGCTAGAATTGGACAGGGGGCCTACGAGCAGTACTTC
TRBV20-1	TRBJ1-3	16	NA	few	CSATTPGQILGNTIYF	TGCAGTGCCACTACGCCAGGACAGATCCTTGGAAACACCATATATTTT
TRBV3-1	TRBJ2-3	19	TRBD2	many	CASSQDFLLADLITDTQYF	TGTGCCAGCAGCCAAGATTTCTTACTAGCGGATTTGATTACAGATACGCAGTATTTT
TRBV10-3	TRBJ1-4	13	TRBD1	many	CASRGSANEKLFF	TGTGCCTCCAGGGGGTCCGCTAATGAAAAACTGTTTTTT
TRBV12-3/TRBV12-4	TRBJ2-7	13	NA	NA	CASSLSHGFEQYF	TGTGCCAGCAGTTTATCGCACGGGTTCGAGCAGTACTTC
TRBV20-1	TRBJ1-5	14	TRBD1	NA	CSARDPGGNQPQHF	TGCAGTGCTAGAGACCCAGGGGGAAATCAGCCCCAGCATTTT
TRBV5-5	TRBJ2-7	15	TRBD2	NA	CASTHLAGAGDEQYF	TGTGCCAGCACCCATTTAGCGGGGGCCGGGGACGAGCAGTACTTC
TRBV11-2	TRBJ2-3	18	NA	few	CASSLVRTGTGDGGTQYF	TGTGCCAGCAGCTTAGTAAGAACGGGGACCGGAGACGGTGGTACGCAGTATTTT
TRBV4-2	TRBJ2-7	17	TRBD2	NA	CASSPRLAGGPLGEQYF	TGTGCCAGCAGCCCCCGACTAGCGGGAGGGCCACTTGGGGAGCAGTACTTC
TRBV4-1	TRBJ2-3	13	NA	few	CASSQPSTDTQYF	TGCGCCAGCAGCCAGCCCTCCACAGATACGCAGTATTTT
TRBV29-1	TRBJ1-2	17	NA	NA	CSVRSLSLQGSTYGYTF	TGCAGCGTTCGATCCCTATCGCTCCAGGGAAGCACCTATGGCTACACCTTC
TRBV5-1	TRBJ2-7	16	NA	few	CASSSGVGEGLYEQYF	TGCGCCAGCAGCTCAGGGGTCGGCGAGGGACTCTACGAGCAGTACTTC
TRBV6-2/TRBV6-3	TRBJ2-7	14	TRBD2	few	CASSPLGGRMEQYF	TGTGCCAGCAGTCCCCTGGGCGGGAGAATGGAGCAGTACTTC
TRBV18	TRBJ2-3	15	TRBD2	NA	CASSLDYGRTDTQYF	TGTGCCAGCTCACTTGATTACGGGAGGACAGATACGCAGTATTTT
TRBV6-8	TRBJ2-7	14	NA	few	CASSLCEGSHEQYF	TGTGCCAGCAGTTTGTGTGAGGGGTCCCACGAGCAGTACTTC
TRBV6-5	TRBJ1-2	18	NA	NA	CASIYDFIIGGELYGYTF	TGTGCCAGCATTTACGATTTTATTATCGGGGGAGAGCTCTATGGCTACACCTTC
TRBV5-1	TRBJ2-1	13	TRBD1	many	CASSLTDRDVPFF	TGCGCCAGCAGCTTGACAGACAGGGATGTTCCGTTCTTC
TRBV7-2	TRBJ1-5	15	TRBD1	few	CASSLRDRDNQPQHF	TGTGCCAGCAGCTTGAGGGACAGGGACAATCAGCCCCAGCATTTT
TRBV2	TRBJ2-5	16	TRBD2	NA	CASSEFLSSGQETQYF	TGTGCCAGCAGTGAATTCTTGTCTAGCGGTCAAGAGACCCAGTACTTC
TRBV5-1	TRBJ2-3	15	NA	many	CASRYFDRSTDTQYF	TGCGCCAGCAGGTATTTCGACAGAAGCACAGATACGCAGTATTTT
TRBV4-1	TRBJ2-6	14	NA	few	CASLGQGGANVLTF	TGCGCCAGCTTGGGGCAGGGTGGGGCCAACGTCCTGACTTTC
TRBV7-2	TRBJ1-1	13	NA	NA	CARSVGEDTEAFF	TGTGCCAGGAGTGTGGGTGAGGACACTGAAGCTTTCTTT
TRBV29-1	TRBJ2-5	15	NA	NA	CSVGGSARGRETQYF	TGCAGCGTTGGAGGGTCAGCAAGGGGGAGAGAGACCCAGTACTTC
TRBV12-3/TRBV12-4	TRBJ2-1	11	NA	few	CASSLGGERFF	TGTGCCAGCAGTTTAGGGGGGGAGCGGTTCTTC
TRBV5-1	TRBJ2-3	15	TRBD1	few	CASSLWDRRTDTQYF	TGCGCCAGCAGCCTATGGGACAGACGCACAGATACGCAGTATTTT
TRBV7-2	TRBJ2-2	15	TRBD1	NA	CASRAGTGRTGELFF	TGTGCCAGCAGGGCCGGGACAGGGCGCACCGGGGAGCTGTTTTTT
TRBV27	TRBJ1-1	17	NA	few	CASSHNRGQTMNTEAFF	TGTGCCAGCAGCCATAACCGCGGACAGACCATGAACACTGAAGCTTTCTTT
TRBV3-1	TRBJ2-1	11	TRBD1	NA	CACKGAYEQFF	TGTGCCTGCAAGGGGGCCTATGAGCAGTTCTTC
TRBV20-1	TRBJ2-7	15	TRBD2	few	CSANPISGLSYEQYF	TGCAGTGCTAACCCCATTAGCGGGCTTTCCTACGAGCAGTACTTC